This T cell receptor beta chain was retrieved from a study of blood T cells in healthy people across ages (dated by TCRdb to between 2014 and 2017). About the full investigation: Template switching captured roughly one uniquely barcoded TCR beta cDNA molecule per two T cells in model experiments. To track age-related changes in TCR beta repertoire diversity, the study relied on deep sequencing normalized with unique cDNA molecular identifiers. The donors were split into four age groups: young (average 16 years), middle-aged (more than 35), aged (more than 60) and long-lived (roughly 88). To avoid experimental bias, donors of different ages were spread randomly across the sequencing lanes. For two donors (one aged 18 to 29 and one aged 80 or older), the study analyzed two additional independent replicas of 1 million unique cDNA reads from the same blood draw.

A word on this clonotype: The clone's antigen remains unknown. One junction end disagrees with the germline gene, perhaps due to a read error.

The donors were roughly 39 Caucasian individuals from Russia, aged 6 to 90 years, who were systemically healthy. About 9.6 milliliters of peripheral blood were collected from each donor into EDTA-treated Vacutainer tubes. PBMCs were isolated by Ficoll-Paque density-gradient centrifugation, with at least 7 million obtained per sample. Trizol reagent was used to extract total RNA from the PBMCs, yielding at least 6 micrograms per sample. For every donor, an aliquot of PBMCs went through flow cytometry to measure the percentages of naive CD45RAhigh/CD27high T cells. What the work shows at the level of the full study, not this receptor alone: Bulk unsorted PBMC profiling prevented conclusive comparison of naive and antigen-experienced compartments. Donor CMV infection status was unknown, potentially confounding age-related changes in expanded clonotypes. Estimates of total diversity based on one million sequenced T cells were regarded as lower bounds and as underestimates. Observed TCR beta diversity per million T cells fell roughly linearly with age, and a significant reduction was already apparent by age about 36. A strong correlation was found between observed TCR beta diversity and the percentage of naive T cells measured by flow cytometry. Compared with the aged group, more naive CD4+ T cells, fewer expanded clones and increased TCR diversity were shown by the long-lived group, suggesting age selection.

The CDR3 has 13 amino acids, counting the end cysteine and phenylalanine. The sequence is cut down to CDR3 DNA, 39 bases in frame from base 1. Sequences MNHEY (CDR1) and SVGEGT (CDR2) are obtained from the germline V gene. The protocol used for the library was 5' RACE. The second PCR ran for about 6 to 11 cycles and used a J-beta primer mix along with a sample-barcoded 5' primer. Each TCR beta cDNA molecule received a unique molecular identifier from a template-switch 5' adaptor carrying 12 random nucleotides. At least 2.5 million CDR3-containing paired-end reads were obtained from each sample. First-strand cDNA synthesis was performed from all RNA using the Mint cDNA synthesis kit, with priming by a TRBC-specific oligonucleotide. Following uracil-DNA glycosylase treatment, a first 18-cycle PCR with universal primers M1SS and BC2_uni_R was performed on all cDNA. From the authors' description of their analysis: Normalization of each sample was performed by random selection of 1 million high-quality reads, each carrying a distinct molecular identifier. Instead of being binned into consensus sequences, reads that shared molecular identifiers were thrown out. MiTCR, run with a Q25 quality threshold and the strictest error-elimination algorithm, handled CDR3 identification, clonotype clustering and error correction. A nonparametric unseen species model with Euler transformation was used to estimate a lower bound on total TCR beta diversity. The public reads were reprocessed in TCRdb via fastp at Q25 and MiXCR, keeping in-frame beta chains. Records with the same CDR3 protein are collapsed into one entry carrying the most frequent genes and DNA. Here the V and J calls rest on TCRdb's processing, not on the authors' analysis. In this sample the table shows roughly 1.9 million distinct CDR3 sequences, 35% to 50% of which occur a single time. Roughly 23% of the sample is held by the ten biggest clonotypes.

The chain joins TRBV6-2 or TRBV6-3 to TRBJ2-2; the D gene is perhaps TRBD2, from 6 matching bases. The clonotype originates from a human donor in good health. Sample: blood. The CDR3 here reads CATSAGLHVELFF. The DNA reads TGTGCCACCAGTGCGGGACTCCATGTGGAGCTGTTTTTT.